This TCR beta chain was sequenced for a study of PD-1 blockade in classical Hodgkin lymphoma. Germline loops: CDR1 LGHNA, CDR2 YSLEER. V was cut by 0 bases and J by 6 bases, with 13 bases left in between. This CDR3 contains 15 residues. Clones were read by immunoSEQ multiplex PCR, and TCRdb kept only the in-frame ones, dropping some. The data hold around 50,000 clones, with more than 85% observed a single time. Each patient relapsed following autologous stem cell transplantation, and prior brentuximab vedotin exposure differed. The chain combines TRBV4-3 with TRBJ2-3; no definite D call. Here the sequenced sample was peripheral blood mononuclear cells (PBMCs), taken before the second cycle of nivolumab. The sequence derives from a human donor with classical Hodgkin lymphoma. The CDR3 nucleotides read TGCGCCAGCAGCCAAGATCTTAGCCTCGGGGATACGCAGTATTTT. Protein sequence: CASSQDLSLGDTQYF.